This entry lists 9 T cell receptor beta chains sequenced from one sample in a study of PD-1 blockade in classical Hodgkin lymphoma. Every patient was affected by relapse after autologous stem cell transplantation, while exposure to brentuximab vedotin was not uniform. The protocol was immunoSEQ multiplex PCR, while the TCRdb copy is restricted to in-frame clones and leaves out a portion. In the table there are some 10,000 clones, roughly 76% of which are singletons. Sequencing was performed on peripheral blood mononuclear cells (PBMCs), taken at baseline. The source is a human donor with classical Hodgkin lymphoma.

The chain combines TRBV5-7 with TRBJ2-1; 11 bases map to TRBD1. TRBV5-7 counts as an open reading frame of uncertain function. The length of the CDR3 is 16 residues. Losses at the gene ends were 5 bases for V and 3 bases for J; bases not matched to a gene: 7. The chain's CDR3 is CASSAGGTGGYNEQFF. In DNA form, the CDR3 reads TGTGCCAGCAGTGCCGGGGGGACAGGGGGCTACAATGAGCAGTTCTTC.

This chain uses TRBV6-5 with TRBJ2-5; TRBD1 is a possible D gene (5 bases). The CDR3 has 16 residues. V lost 0 bases and J 2 bases, leaving 13 bases between the germline ends. CDR1 and CDR2 (germline): MNHEY, SVGAGI. The CDR3 DNA sequence: TGTGCCAGCAGTTACTCGATAAGTCCAGGGCAAGAGACCCAGTACTTC. It is translated as CASSYSISPGQETQYF.

The chain is built from TRBV5-4 and TRBJ2-1; weak D call: TRBD1 (6 bases). CDR3 size: 14 residues. Germline V gene lookup returns CDR1 SGHNT and CDR2 YYREEE (reference sequence). With 3 bases removed from V and 5 bases from J, the gap between germline ends came to 12 bases. The CDR3 spells CASSSGQSHNEQFF. CDR3 sequence (DNA): TGTGCCAGCAGCTCGGGACAATCCCACAATGAGCAGTTCTTC.

The chain recombines TRBV6-1 with TRBJ1-5; D is unclear. Per the germline V gene, CDR1 is MNHNS and CDR2 is SASEGT. Deletions cut 6 bases from V and 0 bases from J, with 6 bases between. This CDR3 is built from 13 residues. CDR3 nucleotides: TGTGCCAGCAGCGATAATAGCAATCAGCCCCAGCATTTT. This codes for CASSDNSNQPQHF.

This clone was seen just once. The chain has TRBV2 and TRBJ1-5, with D unresolved. This CDR3 region has 12 residues. V dropped 6 bases and J dropped 9 bases, with 12 bases sitting between them. Germline values: CDR1 SNHLY, CDR2 FYNNEI. The CDR3 sequence is CASSEAFGPQHF. CDR3 DNA sequence: TGTGCCAGCAGCGAGGCCTTCGGGCCCCAGCATTTT.

The chain has TRBV4-2 and TRBJ1-1; D is perhaps TRBD1 (6 bases). Germline V gene sequence: CDR1 LGHNA, CDR2 YNFKEQ. The CDR3 covers 14 residues. Trimming took off 1 base at V and 1 base at J, with 7 bases between the two ends. The CDR3 protein is CASSQVQGNTEAFF. The DNA for the CDR3 is TGTGCCAGCAGCCAAGTACAGGGGAACACTGAAGCTTTCTTT.

This sequence joins TRBV7-2 and TRBJ1-2, with no clear D. The CDR3 totals 15 residues. CDR1 SGHTA and CDR2 FQGNSA come from the germline V gene. The germline V and J ends were trimmed by 1 base and 5 bases, with 14 bases remaining between them. In DNA, the CDR3 is TGTGCCAGCAGCTTAGGATCGGCCAGAAATTATGGCTACACCTTC. Residues: CASSLGSARNYGYTF.

The chain carries TRBV2 and TRBJ2-2, with 7 bases lining up with TRBD2. The J segment lost 3 bases and the V segment lost 6 bases, leaving 7 bases of the junction unmatched. This CDR3 spans 15 amino acids. Per germline, CDR1 SNHLY and CDR2 FYNNEI. The CDR3 loop reads CASSLGLDHTGELFF. For the CDR3, the DNA is TGTGCCAGCAGCCTCGGACTAGACCACACCGGGGAGCTGTTTTTT. The whole variable domain, filled in from reference TRBV2 and TRBJ2-2, reads EPEVTQTPSHQVTQMGQEVILRCVPISNHLYFYWYRQILGQKVEFLVSFYNNEISEKSEIFDDQFSVERPDGSNFTLKIRSTKLEDSAMYFCASSLGLDHTGELFFGEGSRLTVL.

The rearrangement joins TRBV4-1 to TRBJ2-5; D perhaps matches TRBD1 (5 bases). The J call may be in error: the DNA end matches TRBJ2-7 better. CDR1 and CDR2 from the germline V gene are MGHRA and YSYEKL. The CDR3 totals 14 residues. The CDR3: CASRAGLGSYEQYF. The CDR3 bases are TGCGCCAGCCGGGCAGGGTTAGGGTCCTACGAGCAGTACTTC.